This record concerns one T cell receptor (beta chain) sequence. Its antigen is still unknown. The data belong to a study of cytomegalovirus exposure and HLA in healthy donors. General study findings and limits: Reported performance of the classifier showed diagnosis of cytomegalovirus status with high specificity and sensitivity. Later analysis suggested links between common viral pathogens and several top significant clusters.

This CDR3 is 16 amino acids long. V lost 0 bases, J lost 7 bases, and 9 bases stayed unmatched. The germline gives CDR1 MGHRA, CDR2 YSYEKL. A multiplex PCR was run with 60 Vbeta primers and 13 Jbeta primers. Assay: immunoSEQ multiplex PCR; the TCRdb copy retains only in-frame clones and omits some. The sample holds 250,000 to 350,000 clones; approximately 70% are singletons and the top ten take approximately 2.3%. This sequence joins TRBV4-1 and TRBJ2-7; 10 bases agree with TRBD2. This clonotype was sampled from a female donor in good health and CMV-seronegative. The sample consisted of PBMCs. CDR3 region: CASSQEGVAGGEEQYF. CDR3 DNA: TGCGCCAGCAGCCAAGAAGGGGTAGCGGGAGGAGAGGAGCAGTACTTC.